The subject of this entry is one T cell receptor (beta chain). Its antigen is undetermined. Use of 60 Vbeta and 13 Jbeta primers characterized the PCR. Profiled with immunoSEQ multiplex PCR; TCRdb holds only in-frame clones, not every one. The sample holds approximately 170,000 clones, 79% seen once. This entry belongs to a study of cytomegalovirus exposure and HLA in healthy donors. For the study at large: Among the 300 to 400 donors who were genotyped, approximately 84% fell in the genetic ancestry cluster that is associated with self-reported Caucasian donors.

Broader study findings: Later analysis identified several of the most significant clusters that appeared linked to common viral pathogens. Some TCR beta chains (about 170 of them) were listed as cytomegalovirus-associated.

V was cut by 5 bases and J by 6 bases, with 17 bases left in between. Germline V gives CDR1 MDHEN, CDR2 SYDVKM. This CDR3 is built from 15 residues. The sequencing input was PBMCs. This receptor was obtained from a woman in her late teens or twenties in good health and CMV-seronegative. The V gene is TRBV28, the J gene TRBJ1-5, with a weak D call TRBD1 (6 bases). The CDR3 region has the DNA TGTGCCAGCAGTCCCCCGCGGGGGGCCGGTCAGCCCCAGCATTTT. This translates into CASSPPRGAGQPQHF.